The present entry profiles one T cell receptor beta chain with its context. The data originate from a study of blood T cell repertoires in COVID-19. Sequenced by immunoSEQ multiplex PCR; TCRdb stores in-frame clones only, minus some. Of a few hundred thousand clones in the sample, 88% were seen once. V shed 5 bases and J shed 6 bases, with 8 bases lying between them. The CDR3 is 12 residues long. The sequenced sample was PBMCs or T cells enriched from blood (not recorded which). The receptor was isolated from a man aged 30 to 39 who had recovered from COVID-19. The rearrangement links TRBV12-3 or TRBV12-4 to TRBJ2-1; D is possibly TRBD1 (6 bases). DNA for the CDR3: TGTGCCAGCAGTAGGGGGAGCAATGAGCAGTTCTTC. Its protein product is CASSRGSNEQFF.